This T cell receptor (beta chain) stems from a study of T cells in Graves' hyperthyroidism and ophthalmopathy. About the study: Peripheral blood draws took place at initial diagnosis, ahead of any treatment.

Amplified regions were TCR beta CDR3 sequences from RNA transcripts. When the TCR CDR3 underwent first-round RT-PCR, the HTBI primer set was used. TCRdb used MiXCR to reprocess the multiplex PCR reads, holding one entry per CDR3 protein. This sample has 450,000 to 600,000 distinct CDR3 sequences, with 12% to 15% found just once. Study-wide results and caveats: Stable hyperthyroidism was separated from ophthalmopathy by a model based on 13 V-J features.

This clonotype was counted at least ten times. The antigen is not known. The origin of this receptor is a middle-aged woman with Graves' hyperthyroidism. The sample taken for sequencing was blood.

The CDR3 protein is CASSQLTGLAKETQYF. CDR3 sequence (DNA): TGTGCCAGCAGCCAATTAACCGGACTAGCGAAAGAGACCCAGTACTTC. The chain combines TRBV3-1 with TRBJ2-5, with TRBD2 matching 9 bases. The CDR3 runs 16 residues. CDR1 is LGHDT, CDR2 YNNKEL, per germline (reference sequence). Unmatched junction bases numbered 7, after V lost 2 bases and J lost 3 bases.